The rows below give T cell receptor beta chains drawn from one sample of a study of post-analysis software for immune sequencing data. TCRdb redid the calling of the PCR reads with MiXCR, one entry per CDR3 protein. The sample has 550,000 to 700,000 distinct CDR3 sequences, roughly 46% seen once; the top ten hold roughly 1.8%. The sample was blood. These receptors originate from a girl under 18 with multiple sclerosis. Each CDR3 is given with its conserved first and last residue.

J: TRBJ2-7
V: TRBV24-1
CDR3: CATSDMDRMDEQYF

J: TRBJ2-7
V: TRBV25-1
CDR3: CASSGPGTYSYEQYF

J: TRBJ2-7
V: TRBV10-3
CDR3: CAISDRDEQYF

J: TRBJ2-3
V: TRBV4-1
CDR3: CASSGTSGDFARYF

J: TRBJ2-7
V: TRBV20-1
CDR3: CSASRREERFYEQYF

J: TRBJ2-7
V: TRBV5-1
CDR3: CASSPGTRRVTYEQYF

J: TRBJ2-5
V: TRBV20-1
CDR3: CSGGIQETQYF

J: TRBJ2-7
V: TRBV6-6
CDR3: CASAIQPYEQYF

J: TRBJ1-1
V: TRBV4-1
CDR3: CASSQDRRTGIGTEAFF

J: NA
V: TRBV7-2
CDR3: CASTHPDSGNTIYF

J: TRBJ2-6
V: TRBV5-1
CDR3: CASSSEGVGANVLTF

J: NA
V: TRBV24-1
CDR3: CATSDLLGDEQYF

J: TRBJ2-1
V: TRBV29-1
CDR3: CSASQGARLAAYNEQFF

J: TRBJ2-5
V: TRBV5-5
CDR3: CASSFDARRETQYF

J: TRBJ2-7
V: TRBV6-5
CDR3: CASSYPAADEQYF

J: TRBJ2-6
V: TRBV5-1
CDR3: CASSFQVAGANVLTF

J: TRBJ2-7
V: TRBV9
CDR3: CASSVMPEGQSSYEQYF

J: TRBJ2-7
V: TRBV27
CDR3: CASSPDRGRWYF

J: TRBJ2-4
V: TRBV7-9
CDR3: CASSSTGGISKNIQYF

J: TRBJ2-3
V: TRBV3-1
CDR3: CASSPRVAVPTDTQYF

J: TRBJ2-1
V: TRBV12-3/TRBV12-4
CDR3: CASSNSPRGGKQFF

J: TRBJ2-5
V: TRBV5-1
CDR3: CASSLGGTTPGEQYF

J: TRBJ2-5
V: TRBV25-1
CDR3: CASGQRGYNEQYF

J: TRBJ1-1
V: TRBV29-1
CDR3: CSVVVAGDTEAFF

J: TRBJ1-1
V: TRBV6-2/TRBV6-3
CDR3: CASSEAGYLAFF

J: NA
V: TRBV4-1
CDR3: CASSQGPWVEQYF

J: TRBJ2-3
V: TRBV9
CDR3: CASSLGLRTDTQYF

J: TRBJ2-2
V: TRBV12-3/TRBV12-4
CDR3: CASSLEEVATSKTGELFF

J: TRBJ2-1
V: TRBV6-6
CDR3: CASTLRGLQREFF

J: TRBJ2-5
V: TRBV20-1
CDR3: CSASSPRDRSQETQYF

J: TRBJ2-1
V: TRBV6-6
CDR3: CASSPTGADEQFF

J: TRBJ2-5
V: TRBV3-1
CDR3: CASSQDGPGLGETQYF

J: TRBJ2-7
V: TRBV7-7
CDR3: CASSPHPPVDEQYF

J: TRBJ1-2
V: TRBV15
CDR3: CATSIGGRGEGYTF

J: TRBJ2-3
V: TRBV6-5
CDR3: CASSYSTAGDADTQYF

J: TRBJ2-1
V: TRBV7-9
CDR3: CASSVSGSGYNEQFF

J: TRBJ2-3
V: TRBV28
CDR3: CASSFRTGISDTQYF

J: TRBJ2-7
V: TRBV12-5
CDR3: CASGLSSSYEQYF

J: TRBJ2-1
V: TRBV3-1
CDR3: CASSQAPGPYNEQFF

J: TRBJ2-1
V: TRBV5-1
CDR3: CASSAGQGAYNEQFF